These T cell receptor beta chains were read from a single sample in a study of T cell repertoires in cytomegalovirus infection. TCRdb redid the calling of the reads with MiXCR, one entry per CDR3 protein. Altogether approximately 990,000 distinct CDR3 sequences are present, roughly 30% being singletons, with the ten largest covering around an eighth. These TCRs are of unknown antigen specificity. The specimen comprised cultured CD8+ T cells from PBMCs, sampled from culture after CMV antigen stimulation. These receptors were collected from a human donor in good health (CMV status not recorded). Some clones in this sample may be carry-over from other donors' samples. The CDR3 runs from the conserved cysteine through the conserved F or W. Fields, in order: D gene, J gene, V gene, clone size, CDR3 protein, CDR3 DNA. The D gene is left open where the match is weak. Clone size is not always given. Where it is, it says once, few, many or a class for expanded clones.

TRBD2,TRBJ2-3,TRBV4-3,NA,CASSQEWRGGTDTQYF,TGCGCCAGCAGCCAAGAGTGGCGGGGGGGCACAGATACGCAGTATTTT
TRBD1,TRBJ2-7,TRBV5-5,few,CASSLGDRENSEQYF,TGTGCCAGCAGCTTGGGGGACAGGGAAAATAGCGAGCAGTACTTC
NA,TRBJ1-2,TRBV5-6,few,CASSLTGNGKDYGYTF,TGTGCCAGCAGCTTGACAGGGAATGGAAAGGACTATGGCTACACCTTC
TRBD1,TRBJ1-4,TRBV15,NA,CATSRDRGREKLFF,TGTGCCACCAGCAGGGACAGGGGACGTGAAAAACTGTTTTTT
NA,TRBJ2-5,TRBV28,few,CASSPPHRDQETQYF,TGTGCCAGCAGTCCCCCTCACAGGGACCAAGAGACCCAGTACTTC
TRBD1,TRBJ2-5,TRBV12-3/TRBV12-4,NA,CASSSTGIETQYF,TGTGCCAGCAGTTCGACAGGGATAGAGACCCAGTACTTC
NA,TRBJ2-1,TRBV19,few,CASSTESMDRVGHNEQFF,TGTGCCAGTAGTACAGAATCCATGGACAGAGTGGGGCACAATGAGCAGTTCTTC
NA,TRBJ2-3,TRBV23-1,NA,CASGRTLTITDTQYF,TGCGCCAGCGGGAGGACTCTTACTATCACAGATACGCAGTATTTT
NA,TRBJ2-2,TRBV14,few,CASSQRGRLGGPWELFF,TGTGCCAGCAGCCAGAGAGGGAGGCTAGGAGGGCCCTGGGAGCTGTTTTTT
NA,TRBJ2-2,TRBV19,few,CASSIAETGELFF,TGTGCCAGTAGTATAGCCGAAACTGGGGAGCTGTTTTTT
NA,TRBJ2-7,TRBV19,few,CASSGRPGEQYF,TGTGCCAGTAGTGGCAGGCCTGGGGAGCAGTACTTC
NA,TRBJ1-1,TRBV24-1,few,CATVGSRNTEAFF,TGTGCGACCGTCGGGAGTAGGAACACTGAAGCTTTCTTT
TRBD2,TRBJ2-1,TRBV11-2,few,CASSLRPGLAGTYNEQFF,TGTGCCAGCAGCTTACGGCCGGGACTAGCGGGGACCTACAATGAGCAGTTCTTC
NA,TRBJ2-3,TRBV7-6,many,CASSLETATDTQYF,TGTGCCAGCAGCCTAGAGACAGCCACAGATACGCAGTATTTT
TRBD1,TRBJ2-1,TRBV5-4,NA,CASSILPGTGKTHPLEGRYNEQFF,TGTGCCAGCAGCATACTACCCGGGACAGGGAAAACCCACCCCCTCGAAGGACGCTACAATGAGCAGTTCTTC
NA,TRBJ1-6,TRBV6-1,NA,CASSPPGNLHF,TGTGCCAGCAGTCCACCTGGGAACCTCCACTTT
NA,TRBJ1-2,TRBV29-1,NA,CSVDLDSNYGYTF,TGCAGCGTTGACCTGGACAGTAACTATGGCTACACCTTC
NA,TRBJ1-1,TRBV5-1,NA,CASSPGFSANTEAFF,TGCGCCAGCAGCCCCGGGTTTTCGGCGAACACTGAAGCTTTCTTT
NA,TRBJ2-5,TRBV6-1,few,CASSYIVSQETQYF,TGTGCCAGCAGTTATATAGTTTCCCAAGAGACCCAGTACTTC
NA,TRBJ1-6,TRBV5-6,many,CASSLRAGAYNSPLHF,TGTGCCAGCAGCTTGAGGGCAGGAGCTTATAATTCACCCCTCCACTTT
TRBD1,TRBJ1-1,TRBV6-1,NA,CASIRGTGLTNTEAFF,TGTGCCAGCATACGGGGGACAGGGCTAACCAACACTGAAGCTTTCTTT
TRBD1,TRBJ1-1,TRBV4-1,few,CASSQDQGGVMGDTEAFF,TGCGCCAGCAGCCAAGATCAAGGGGGCGTTATGGGGGACACTGAAGCTTTCTTT
NA,TRBJ2-1,TRBV7-9,many,CASSHPYNEQFF,TGTGCCAGCAGCCACCCCTACAATGAGCAGTTCTTC
TRBD1,TRBJ1-4,TRBV7-3,NA,CASSGQGGEKLFF,TGTGCCAGCAGTGGACAGGGTGGAGAAAAACTGTTTTTT
NA,TRBJ2-5,TRBV7-6,few,CASSLALSRLETQYF,TGTGCCAGCAGCTTAGCTTTGTCTAGGCTGGAGACCCAGTACTTC
TRBD1,TRBJ2-1,TRBV27,few,CASSLWGQLTYNEQFF,TGTGCCAGCAGTTTATGGGGACAGCTTACCTACAATGAGCAGTTCTTC
TRBD1,TRBJ2-3,TRBV7-4,once,CANRPPGGVDTQYF,TGTGCCAACAGACCTCCAGGGGGCGTAGATACGCAGTATTTT
NA,TRBJ1-2,TRBV7-6,NA,CATTGALNDFYGYTF,TGTGCCACGACTGGGGCCCTCAACGATTTCTATGGCTACACCTTC
NA,TRBJ1-1,TRBV19,NA,CASQENTEAFF,TGTGCCAGTCAAGAGAACACTGAAGCTTTCTTT